This note documents a single T cell receptor beta chain sequence. Antigen unknown. This sample was taken from a study of T cell repertoires in cytomegalovirus infection. Study summary: Evidence of both CMV infection and a matching HLA type came from public TCR beta signatures.

Germline V gene lookup returns CDR1 SNHLY and CDR2 FYNNEI. V lost 6 bases, J lost 6 bases, and 8 bases lay in between. The CDR3 has 12 residues. In TCRdb, the reads were re-called with MiXCR into one record per CDR3 protein. The data hold some 150,000 distinct CDR3 sequences, with roughly 6.5% observed a single time. Whole-study findings and limits: Accumulated public TCR beta family frequency recognized individuals carrying CMV together with the relevant HLA. The response measured ex vivo was dominated by TCR beta clonotypes (HLA-C-restricted and CMV-specific).

The sequence was obtained from a human donor in good health (CMV status not recorded). Some clones in this sample may be carry-over from other donors' samples. The rearrangement uses TRBV2 and TRBJ1-4; unclear D gene. Sequenced material: PBMCs. The CDR3 loop is CASRREDEKLFF. In nucleotides, the CDR3 is TGTGCCAGCAGGAGGGAAGATGAAAAACTGTTTTTT.